The rows below give T cell receptor beta chains drawn from one sample of a study of T cell responses to AZD1222 COVID-19 vaccine. Using immunoSEQ multiplex PCR, the repertoire was profiled, and TCRdb retains in-frame clones only, with some absent. The data show about 270,000 clones, 90% to 95% seen once. Sequenced material: peripheral blood, taken 28 days after the second AZD1222 dose. The receptors derive from an adult who received the AZD1222 COVID-19 vaccine. Each CDR3 is given with its conserved first and last residue. D genes are given only for firm matches. Clone size appears in some rows only: once, few, many, or a class for an expanded clone.

TRBV29-1	TRBD1	.	TRBJ2-7	CSVQDRAGGEQYF	TGCAGCGTGCAGGACAGGGCTGGGGGCGAGCAGTACTTC
TRBV14	TRBD2	few	TRBJ2-1	CASSVSGSDEQFF	TGTGCCAGCAGCGTTAGCGGGAGTGATGAGCAGTTCTTC
TRBV5-4	.	.	TRBJ1-1	CASSLVRGDGEAFF	TGTGCCAGCAGCTTGGTACGGGGAGACGGTGAAGCTTTCTTT
TRBV7-3	.	.	TRBJ2-1	CASSPGRGTSYNEQFF	TGTGCCAGCAGCCCCGGGCGTGGCACCTCCTACAATGAGCAGTTCTTC
TRBV28	TRBD2	once	TRBJ2-5	CAARDKRGRETQYF	TGTGCCGCCCGTGATAAGCGGGGTCGAGAGACCCAGTACTTC
TRBV10-1	.	.	TRBJ1-2	CASSENPGYGYTF	TGCGCCAGCAGTGAGAACCCGGGATATGGCTACACCTTC
TRBV4-1	.	.	TRBJ2-1	CASSQEARRGEQFF	TGCGCCAGCAGCCAAGAAGCCCGCCGGGGTGAGCAGTTCTTC
TRBV5-4	.	.	TRBJ2-7	CASSLDSGGIEQYF	TGTGCCAGCAGCTTGGATTCAGGGGGGATCGAGCAGTACTTC
TRBV5-4	TRBD1	.	TRBJ1-4	CTSSSSGTENEKLFF	TGTACCAGCAGCTCGTCCGGGACAGAGAATGAAAAACTGTTTTTT
TRBV7-9	.	.	TRBJ1-4	CASSLVGTANEKLFF	TGTGCCAGCAGCTTAGTCGGGACCGCTAATGAAAAACTGTTTTTT
TRBV28	.	.	TRBJ2-7	CASSTWDSRGYEQYF	TGTGCCAGCAGTACGTGGGACTCCCGAGGATACGAGCAGTACTTC
TRBV12-3/TRBV12-4	.	.	TRBJ1-5	CASSGQWGGAQHF	TGTGCCAGCAGCGGACAGTGGGGTGGGGCCCAGCATTTT
TRBV2	.	.	TRBJ1-1	CASSRQGNTEAFF	TGTGCCAGCAGCCGCCAGGGGAACACTGAAGCTTTCTTT
TRBV12-3/TRBV12-4	.	.	TRBJ2-3	CASSFSRTDTQYF	TGTGCCAGCAGTTTTTCTCGCACAGATACGCAGTATTTT
TRBV2	.	once	TRBJ1-5	CASTGTERNQPQHF	TGTGCCAGCACAGGCACAGAGCGAAATCAGCCCCAGCATTTT
TRBV4-1	.	once	TRBJ1-1	CASSQDQGKYQAFF	TGCGCCAGCAGCCAAGATCAAGGGAAGTACCAAGCTTTCTTT
TRBV28	TRBD1	few	TRBJ1-1	CASSFPAGGTEAFF	TGTGCCAGCAGTTTCCCGGCAGGGGGCACTGAAGCTTTCTTT
TRBV5-4	TRBD2	.	TRBJ2-6	CASSSPWGGPGANVLTF	TGTGCCAGCAGCTCACCCTGGGGGGGACCTGGGGCCAACGTCCTGACTTTC
TRBV29-1	TRBD2	few	TRBJ2-2	CSVDGGGARNTGELFF	TGCAGCGTCGACGGCGGGGGGGCGCGGAACACCGGGGAGCTGTTTTTT
TRBV28	.	.	TRBJ1-4	CASSSEILQKLFF	TGTGCCAGCAGTTCAGAGATCCTACAAAAACTGTTTTTT
TRBV7-8	.	.	TRBJ1-5	CASSLGGGNQPQHF	TGTGCCAGCAGCTTAGGAGGGGGGAATCAGCCCCAGCATTTT
TRBV15	.	once	TRBJ2-5	CATSSGGTQYF	TGTGCCACCAGCAGTGGGGGGACCCAGTACTTC
TRBV9	.	.	TRBJ2-7	CASSVGTEYEQYF	TGTGCCAGCAGCGTAGGGACAGAATACGAGCAGTACTTC
TRBV28	.	once	TRBJ1-1	CASRTPRGTEAFF	TGTGCCAGCAGGACCCCTAGGGGTACTGAAGCTTTCTTT
TRBV7-9	TRBD1	.	TRBJ1-1	CASSPQGARADTEAFF	TGTGCCAGCAGCCCTCAGGGGGCCCGCGCCGACACTGAAGCTTTCTTT
TRBV13	.	once	TRBJ1-4	CASSSRTNTATNEKLFF	TGTGCCAGCAGCTCCCGCACAAACACCGCAACTAATGAAAAACTGTTTTTT
TRBV6-5	.	.	TRBJ1-1	CASSSIPAGTEAFF	TGTGCCAGCAGTTCCATCCCCGCGGGCACTGAAGCTTTCTTT
TRBV7-3	.	once	TRBJ2-1	CASSEGTLIYNEQFF	TGTGCCAGCAGTGAGGGGACCCTCATCTACAATGAGCAGTTCTTC
TRBV2	.	.	TRBJ2-3	CASSKGDTQYF	TGTGCCAGCAGTAAGGGGGATACGCAGTATTTT
TRBV6-5	.	.	TRBJ2-3	CASSYSITDTQYF	TGTGCCAGCAGTTACTCGATAACAGATACGCAGTATTTT
TRBV3-1/TRBV3-2	.	.	TRBJ2-7	CASSLRDSYEQYF	TGTGCCAGCAGCCTTCGGGACTCCTACGAGCAGTACTTC
TRBV6-6	.	.	TRBJ1-5	CASSPLGNNQPQHF	TGTGCCAGCAGTCCGCTCGGGAACAATCAGCCCCAGCATTTT
TRBV5-1	TRBD2	.	TRBJ2-1	CASSYGLAGVDEQFF	TGCGCCAGCAGCTACGGACTAGCGGGAGTTGATGAGCAGTTCTTC
TRBV6-9	.	.	TRBJ2-1	CASSSPRGGSYNEQFF	TGTGCCAGCAGTTCCCCGAGGGGGGGAAGCTACAATGAGCAGTTCTTC
TRBV10-3	TRBD1	.	TRBJ2-3	CAISQTGGTDTQYF	TGTGCCATCAGTCAGACAGGGGGCACAGATACGCAGTATTTT
TRBV19	TRBD2	.	TRBJ2-1	CASSMGTSGGRVQFF	TGTGCCAGTAGTATGGGGACTAGCGGGGGGCGTGTGCAGTTCTTC
TRBV4-1	.	.	TRBJ2-7	CASSQEGLTPYEQYF	TGCGCCAGCAGCCAAGAAGGCCTGACCCCCTACGAGCAGTACTTC
TRBV11-2	.	.	TRBJ2-3	CASSGGFSTDTQYF	TGTGCCAGCAGCGGAGGGTTCAGCACAGATACGCAGTATTTT
TRBV18	.	few	TRBJ1-2	CASSIQSGYTF	TGTGCCAGCTCAATACAGAGTGGCTACACCTTC
TRBV9	.	once	TRBJ1-5	CASSPGVGSNQPQHF	TGTGCCAGCAGCCCAGGAGTTGGGAGCAATCAGCCCCAGCATTTT
TRBV3-1/TRBV3-2	TRBD2	.	TRBJ2-1	CASSPAASGHNEQFF	TGTGCCAGCAGCCCGGCGGCTAGCGGACACAATGAGCAGTTCTTC
TRBV10-3	.	.	TRBJ2-3	CAISERGATDTQYF	TGTGCCATCAGTGAAAGGGGGGCAACAGATACGCAGTATTTT
TRBV5-5	.	.	TRBJ1-3	CASSSMTRLVNTIYF	TGTGCCAGCAGCTCTATGACACGGCTCGTAAACACCATATATTTT
TRBV9	.	.	TRBJ1-1	CASTSIGQFSLSEAFF	TGTGCCAGCACCTCCATCGGACAGTTCTCTTTGAGTGAAGCTTTCTTT
TRBV5-1	TRBD1	.	TRBJ1-2	CASSFGQGGGYTF	TGCGCCAGCAGCTTCGGTCAGGGGGGCGGCTACACCTTC
TRBV19	.	.	TRBJ1-1	CASSIPGVTEAFF	TGTGCCAGTAGTATTCCCGGGGTCACTGAAGCTTTCTTT
TRBV5-1	TRBD2	once	TRBJ2-1	CASSLGLAGVSIDEQFF	TGCGCCAGCAGCTTGGGACTAGCGGGAGTTTCAATCGATGAGCAGTTCTTC
TRBV27	.	.	TRBJ2-3	CASSLSTSHNFSTDTQYF	TGTGCCAGCAGTTTATCAACTAGCCATAATTTTAGCACAGATACGCAGTATTTT
TRBV2	TRBD1	.	TRBJ1-6	CASMMAGQGHSPLHF	TGTGCCAGCATGATGGCCGGACAGGGTCATTCACCCCTCCACTTT
TRBV13	.	.	TRBJ1-1	CASSLVTEAFF	TGTGCCAGCAGCTTAGTCACTGAAGCTTTCTTT
TRBV19	TRBD1	.	TRBJ1-1	CASSPGQVNTEAFF	TGTGCCAGTAGCCCCGGACAGGTGAACACTGAAGCTTTCTTT
TRBV19	.	.	TRBJ2-7	CASSIGRRYEQYF	TGTGCCAGTAGTATAGGAAGACGATACGAGCAGTACTTC
TRBV25-1	.	.	TRBJ2-1	CASSDGYEQFF	TGTGCCAGCAGTGATGGATATGAGCAGTTCTTC
TRBV5-1	.	.	TRBJ2-3	CASSLVAGTLSTDTQYF	TGCGCCAGCAGCTTGGTCGCGGGGACTCTTAGCACAGATACGCAGTATTTT
TRBV30	.	.	TRBJ1-5	CAWSVEIGPQHF	TGTGCCTGGAGTGTTGAGATTGGGCCCCAGCATTTT
TRBV6-5	TRBD1	.	TRBJ1-4	CASSHTGTGGEKLFF	TGTGCCAGCAGTCACACCGGGACAGGGGGTGAAAAACTGTTTTTT
TRBV20-1	TRBD1	.	TRBJ1-1	CSAGQGTEAFF	TGCAGTGCTGGACAGGGAACTGAAGCTTTCTTT
TRBV19	TRBD1	.	TRBJ1-2	CASSPPGTARGGYTF	TGTGCCAGTAGTCCGCCGGGGACAGCAAGGGGAGGCTACACCTTC
TRBV2	TRBD2	.	TRBJ2-1	CASSARGLAGNYNEQFF	TGTGCCAGCAGTGCACGTGGTCTAGCGGGGAACTACAATGAGCAGTTCTTC
TRBV15	.	once	TRBJ1-1	CATSGDRDPEAFF	TGTGCCACCAGCGGGGACCGGGACCCTGAAGCTTTCTTT